This T cell receptor (beta chain) was observed in a study of T cell responses to AZD1222 COVID-19 vaccine. Whole-study results and caveats: The CD4 TCRs associated with vaccination extended across spike and predominated at 160-218 and 743-854.

Using immunoSEQ multiplex PCR, the repertoire was profiled, and TCRdb retains in-frame clones only, with some absent. The data contain 90,000 to 100,000 clones, nearly 90% of them seen just once; the ten biggest clones take up roughly 2.9%. The CDR3 sequence is 14 residues long. Germline V gene lookup returns CDR1 MNHEY and CDR2 SMNVEV (reference sequence). Between the trimmed V and J ends, which lost 2 bases and 4 bases, there was a span of 8 bases. A word on this clone: Its specificity is not known.

The TCR originated in an adult in good health. The chain uses TRBV27 and TRBJ1-4; D is unresolved. Here the sequenced sample was peripheral blood, taken on day 0 of AZD1222 vaccination. This CDR3 is CASSLRQVNEKLFF. The CDR3 nucleotides read TGTGCCAGCAGTTTACGGCAGGTTAATGAAAAACTGTTTTTT. Looking up the rest from reference TRBV27 and TRBJ1-4 gives the full variable domain: EAQVTQNPRYLITVTGKKLTVTCSQNMNHEYMSWYRQDPGLGLRQIYYSMNVEVTDKGDVPEGYKVSRKEKRNFPLILESPSPNQTSLYFCASSLRQVNEKLFFGSGTQLSVL.